One sample yielded the 27 T cell receptor beta chains listed below, sequenced in a study of prognosis after radiotherapy for stage I lung cancer. The authors amplified TCR beta CDR3 from genomic DNA using two-round multiplex PCR. Used in first-round PCR were primers specific to each TRBV and TRBJ gene. In TCRdb, the multiplex PCR reads were re-called with MiXCR into one record per CDR3 protein. The sample includes over 20,000 distinct CDR3 sequences, about 34% of them seen just once. Sequencing used PBMCs, obtained before or after stereotactic body radiation therapy (not recorded which). These receptors were obtained from a donor aged 50 or older with non-small cell lung cancer.

This clonotype has a count of ten or more. The genes are TRBV19 and TRBJ1-1; D gene ambiguous. The CDR3 consists of 13 residues. Germline assignment: CDR1 LNHDA and CDR2 SQIVND (reference sequence). V dropped 4 bases and J dropped 1 base, with 7 bases sitting between them. CDR3 sequence reads: CASSKRENTEAFF. The CDR3 DNA sequence: TGTGCCAGTAGTAAGCGGGAGAACACTGAAGCTTTCTTT.

This clonotype was detected ten times or more. The CDR3 sequence is CASSQDLSPGYSYEQYF. Here the CDR3 DNA reads TGTGCCAGCAGCCAAGACCTAAGTCCGGGATACTCCTACGAGCAGTACTTC. The chain employs TRBV14 and TRBJ2-7; tentative D call: TRBD2 (5 bases). The CDR3 contains 17 residues. V lost 0 bases and J 0 bases, leaving 15 bases between the germline ends. Germline CDR1 is SGHDN and CDR2 is FVKESK. The whole variable domain, remainder taken from reference TRBV14 and TRBJ2-7, is EAGVTQFPSHSVIEKGQTVTLRCDPISGHDNLYWYRRVMGKEIKFLLHFVKESKQDESGMPNNRFLAERTGGTYSTLKVQPAELEDSGVYFCASSQDLSPGYSYEQYFGPGTRLTVT.

This clonotype was recorded at least ten times. The chain carries TRBV7-2 and TRBJ2-1, with D perhaps TRBD1 or TRBD2 (5 bases each). The CDR3 is made up of 13 amino acids. Germline V gives CDR1 SGHTA, CDR2 FQGNSA. The V gene lost 3 bases and the J gene lost 10 bases, with 13 bases spanning the gap. For the CDR3, the DNA is TGTGCCAGCAGCTTCGATACCGGGGCAGAGCAGTTCTTC. It specifies CASSFDTGAEQFF.

This clonotype was counted ten times or more. A junction boundary mismatches the germline segment, possibly from a read error. The gene calls are TRBV11-3 and TRBJ2-7; D assignment may be TRBD1 or TRBD2 (5 bases each). Germline lookup yields CDR1 SGHNT and CDR2 YENEEA. This CDR3 is built from 13 residues. CDR3 sequence reads: CASSSGPTYKQYF. CDR3 nucleotide sequence: TGTGCCAGCAGCTCGGGGCCCACCTACAAGCAGTACTTC.

There are many counts of this clonotype. The V call is TRBV5-1, the J call TRBJ2-3; tentatively, D is TRBD1 (6 bases). Trimming pared 1 base from V and 3 bases from J, leaving 15 bases between. CDR1 and CDR2 (germline): SGHRS, YFSETQ. The CDR3 totals 16 residues. The CDR3 region has the DNA TGCGCCAGCAGCTTGCGGACAGTGGGAATGACAGATACGCAGTATTTT. This translates into CASSLRTVGMTDTQYF.

CDR3 loop: CASSPGQGFTDTQYF. DNA of the CDR3: TGTGCCAGCAGTCCGGGACAGGGCTTCACAGATACGCAGTATTTT. This rearrangement joins TRBV6-1 to TRBJ2-3; 9 nucleotides align to TRBD1. The germline V gene has CDR1 MNHNS and CDR2 SASEGT. J lost 2 bases, V lost 5 bases, and 5 bases had no gene match. The CDR3 consists of 15 residues.

This clonotype was recorded at least ten times. The V and J genes are TRBV11-2 and TRBJ2-1, with D unclear. V was clipped by 2 bases and J by 7 bases, with 15 bases between them. The CDR3 sequence is 15 residues long. Germline V gives CDR1 SGHAT, CDR2 FQNNGV. The chain's CDR3 is CASSLQRSTLNEQFF. Here the CDR3 DNA reads TGTGCCAGCAGCTTACAGCGTTCGACATTGAATGAGCAGTTCTTC.

There are many counts of this clonotype. V usage is TRBV9 and J usage is TRBJ2-3; D gene unclear. CDR1 is SGDLS, CDR2 YYNGEE, per germline. Trimming left V 3 bases short and J 1 base short, with 9 bases between. The CDR3 contains 14 residues. CDR3: CASSGSSGTDTQYF. CDR3 in DNA: TGTGCCAGCAGCGGGAGCTCGGGCACAGATACGCAGTATTTT.

In this sample, this clonotype turned up a few times. This may be a read error, as it is one base from a much larger clone. The rearrangement joins TRBV5-1 to TRBJ2-1; unclear D gene. Germline CDR1 reads SGHRS; CDR2 reads YFSETQ. The CDR3 is made up of 15 amino acids. The CDR3 DNA reads as TGCGCCGGCAGCTTCAACTCCGACTCCTACAATGAGCAGTTCTTC. Its translation is CAGSFNSDSYNEQFF.

As concerns this clonotype: A much larger clone differs from this one at a single base, so this may be a read error. V and J are TRBV5-1 and TRBJ2-3, with D maybe TRBD2 (5 bases). This CDR3 spans 13 amino acids. The V end was cut by 1 base, the J end by 6 bases, with 9 bases between. CDR1 and CDR2 from the germline V gene are SGHRS and YFSETQ. CDR3 sequence reads: CASSLRGSDTQYF. CDR3 nucleotide sequence: TGCGCCAGCAGCTTGAGAGGGAGTGATACGCAGTATTTT.

The chain employs TRBV27 and TRBJ1-2, with D possibly TRBD1 on 6 matching bases. The CDR3 is made up of 14 amino acids. Germline CDR1 reads MNHEY; CDR2 reads SMNVEV (reference sequence). With 0 bases removed from V and 10 bases from J, the gap between germline ends came to 15 bases. This CDR3 reads CASSLSRGAGFYTF. In DNA, the CDR3 is TGTGCCAGCAGTTTATCCAGGGGAGCTGGGTTCTACACCTTC.

The table lists this clonotype with many counts. The V and J genes are TRBV7-2 and TRBJ2-5; TRBD1 matches 9 bases. The J segment lost 5 bases and the V segment lost 5 bases, leaving 6 bases of the junction unmatched. CDR1 is SGHTA, CDR2 FQGNSA, per germline. The CDR3 is made up of 14 amino acids. CDR3 DNA sequence: TGTGCCAGCAGCACGCGGACAGGGGATGAGACCCAGTACTTC. Its translation: CASSTRTGDETQYF. Filled out from reference TRBV7-2 and TRBJ2-5, the complete variable domain reads GAGVSQSPSNKVTEKGKDVELRCDPISGHTALYWYRQSLGQGLEFLIYFQGNSAPDKSGLPSDRFSAERTGGSVSTLTIQRTQQEDSAVYLCASSTRTGDETQYFGPGTRLLVL.

V usage is TRBV6-2 or TRBV6-3 and J usage is TRBJ2-3, with D maybe TRBD1 (5 bases). Trimming took 2 bases from V and 7 from J, leaving 22 bases between them. The germline CDR1 and CDR2 sequences are MNHEY and SVGEGT. This CDR3 is built from 17 residues. CDR3 in DNA: TGTGCCAGCAGTTACACCCCGACAGCTTCCGGCCTTTATACGCAGTATTTT. Protein sequence: CASSYTPTASGLYTQYF.

The V and J genes are TRBV6-2 or TRBV6-3 and TRBJ2-2; 11 nucleotides agree with TRBD2. In germline, CDR1 is MNHEY, CDR2 SVGEGT. V was pared by 4 bases and J by 6 bases, with 1 base of the junction left unmatched. The CDR3 consists of 14 residues. The CDR3 DNA reads TGTGCCAGCAGTTTTAGCGGGGGGGCCGGGGAGCTGTTTTTT. Protein sequence: CASSFSGGAGELFF.

This clonotype was detected many times. This sequence joins TRBV5-1 and TRBJ1-1; D remains ambiguous. Trimming removed 1 base at V and 1 base at J, with 5 bases between. The V gene's germline CDR1 is SGHRS and CDR2 YFSETQ. This CDR3 spans 13 amino acids. CDR3 DNA sequence: TGCGCCAGCAGCTTGAAGCGGAACACTGAAGCTTTCTTT. Its protein product is CASSLKRNTEAFF.

On this clonotype itself: A clone one base away is much larger, so this may be a read error. This chain connects TRBV20-1 to TRBJ2-7, with D tentatively TRBD2 (6 bases). The V gene lost 0 bases and the J gene lost 1 base, with 19 bases spanning the gap. The CDR3 is 17 amino acids. Germline V gives CDR1 DFQATT, CDR2 SNEGSKA (reference sequence). The CDR3 protein is CSARDQVGGGISYEQYF. Written as DNA, the CDR3 is TGCAGTGCTAGAGATCAGGTGGGAGGCGGGATTTCCTACGAGCAGTACTTC.

V is TRBV12-3 or TRBV12-4 and J is TRBJ2-1, with 10 positions matching TRBD1. The CDR3 contains 18 residues. Trimming removed 5 bases from V and 1 base from J; junction bases left unmatched: 11. CDR3 amino acids: CASSTGTGVLISYNEQFF. In DNA, the CDR3 is TGTGCCAGCAGTACCGGGACAGGGGTCCTTATTTCCTACAATGAGCAGTTCTTC.

This clonotype was counted many times. The chain carries TRBV11-2 and TRBJ2-2, with D possibly TRBD1 on 5 matching bases. Trimming pared 4 bases from V and 4 bases from J, leaving 10 bases between. The V gene's germline CDR1 is SGHAT and CDR2 FQNNGV. The CDR3 runs to 14 residues. In nucleotides, the CDR3 is TGTGCCAGCAGCTATTTAAGGGGCACCGGGGAGCTGTTTTTT. Encoded protein: CASSYLRGTGELFF.

V gene TRBV2 combines with J gene TRBJ2-1; 11 nucleotides align to TRBD1. Germline-derived CDR1 and CDR2 are SNHLY and FYNNEI. V shed 6 bases, J shed 2 bases, and the junction held 3 bases outside the gene matches. This CDR3 is 15 amino acids long. The CDR3 protein is CASRPGQGAYNEQFF. CDR3 coding DNA: TGTGCCAGCAGGCCGGGACAGGGGGCCTACAATGAGCAGTTCTTC. Complete variable domain (other parts from reference TRBV2 and TRBJ2-1): EPEVTQTPSHQVTQMGQEVILRCVPISNHLYFYWYRQILGQKVEFLVSFYNNEISEKSEIFDDQFSVERPDGSNFTLKIRSTKLEDSAMYFCASRPGQGAYNEQFFGPGTRLTVL.

The chain couples TRBV9 to TRBJ2-1; 9 nucleotides agree with TRBD2. This CDR3 spans 15 amino acids. Trimming cost V 0 bases and J 5 bases; bases outside gene matches: 3. CDR1 is SGDLS, CDR2 YYNGEE, per germline. CDR3 in DNA: TGTGCCAGCAGCGTAGCGCTAGCGGGGAACAATGAGCAGTTCTTC. Protein sequence: CASSVALAGNNEQFF.

This clonotype showed up just once. V and J are TRBV12-3 or TRBV12-4 and TRBJ2-7, with TRBD1 as a possible D gene (6 bases). This CDR3 spans 16 amino acids. Trimming left V 6 bases short and J 4 bases short, with 22 bases between. CDR3 protein: CASSYRPGHGLYEQYF. CDR3 nucleotides: TGTGCCAGCAGCTATCGACCGGGACATGGGTTGTACGAGCAGTACTTC.

This clonotype was seen at least ten times. This chain connects TRBV9 to TRBJ1-6, with D perhaps matching TRBD1 (5 bases). This CDR3 region has 16 residues. Trimming stripped 7 bases from V and 8 bases from J, with 22 bases between. The germline V gene has CDR1 SGDLS and CDR2 YYNGEE. The CDR3 spells CASGRQFHVLDSPLHF. The CDR3 nucleotides read TGTGCCAGCGGGAGACAGTTCCACGTTCTAGATTCACCCCTCCACTTT.

The sample holds one count of this clonotype. The rearrangement uses TRBV13 and TRBJ2-2; TRBD1 agrees at 9 bases. The CDR3 runs 15 residues. The J segment lost 9 bases and the V segment lost 7 bases, leaving 12 bases of the junction unmatched. Germline V CDR1 and CDR2: PRHDT, FYEKMQ (reference sequence). CDR3 DNA: TGTGCCAGCAATCGACAGGGGGATCCTGAATGGGAGCTGTTTTTT. This sequence encodes CASNRQGDPEWELFF. Using reference TRBV13 and TRBJ2-2 for the parts outside the CDR3, the full variable domain is AAGVIQSPRHLIKEKRETATLKCYPIPRHDTVYWYQQGPGQDPQFLISFYEKMQSDKGSIPDRFSAQQFSDYHSELNMSSLELGDSALYFCASNRQGDPEWELFFGEGSRLTVL.

The chain uses TRBV3-1 and TRBJ1-2; D gene uncertain. Trimming cost V 3 bases and J 2 bases, with 10 bases left between them. The CDR3 is 14 amino acids. Germline V lookup: CDR1 LGHDT, CDR2 YNNKEL (reference sequence). For the CDR3, the DNA is TGTGCCAGCAGCCAGCTAGGAGGGAACTATGGCTACACCTTC. Protein sequence: CASSQLGGNYGYTF.

The chain uses TRBV2 and TRBJ2-1; D gene uncertain. The V gene's germline CDR1 is SNHLY and CDR2 FYNNEI. V gave up 6 bases and J gave up 5 bases, with 5 bases separating them. The CDR3 spans 11 residues. CDR3 residues: CASSYDNEQFF. The CDR3 DNA reads TGTGCCAGCAGCTACGACAATGAGCAGTTCTTC.

This clonotype was recorded at least ten times. The rearrangement uses TRBV19 and TRBJ1-4; weak D call: TRBD1 (5 bases). Germline V lookup: CDR1 LNHDA, CDR2 SQIVND (reference sequence). The length of the CDR3 is 16 residues. V was clipped by 6 bases and J by 0 bases, with 14 bases between them. The CDR3 is CASRGTGLATNEKLFF. The DNA of the CDR3 is TGTGCCAGTAGGGGAACAGGCCTTGCAACTAATGAAAAACTGTTTTTT.

The V call is TRBV7-9, the J call TRBJ2-3, with 10 bases matching TRBD2. CDR3 length equals 16 residues. Per the germline V gene, CDR1 is SEHNR and CDR2 is FQNEAQ (reference sequence). J lost 4 bases, V lost 5 bases, and 9 bases had no gene match. CDR3 sequence reads: CASSVTMSGRADTQYF. The DNA for the CDR3 is TGTGCCAGCAGCGTAACCATGAGCGGGAGGGCAGATACGCAGTATTTT.